The 28 T cell receptor beta chains below all came from one sample that was sequenced in a study of regulatory T cells in long-lasting Graves disease. Time point here: newly diagnosed GD, antithyroid drugs for less than 3 months. With RNA extracted from PBMCs as input, the TCR library was made. Combining iRepertoire HTBI primers with Arm-PCR of CDR3 regions, the authors built TCR beta libraries. TCRdb re-called the multiplex PCR reads through MiXCR, storing one row per CDR3 protein. This table holds hundreds of thousands of distinct CDR3 sequences, less than 15% found once. The same data also went into a second study, on T cells in Graves' hyperthyroidism and ophthalmopathy.

Material: peripheral blood mononuclear cells (PBMCs), obtained at new diagnosis, from a patient treated with antithyroid drugs. The source of these receptors is a man aged 25-40 years with Graves disease.

The CDR3 DNA follows: TGTGCCAGCTCGTTACGCAGGAGCTCCTACGAGCAGTACTTC. Translation: CASSLRRSSYEQYF. The genes are TRBV6-1 and TRBJ2-7; D unclear. Germline CDR1 is MNHNS and CDR2 is SASEGT. The CDR3 has 14 amino acids. Trimming pared 8 bases from V and 0 bases from J, leaving 14 bases between.

This clonotype occurred many times. The chain recombines TRBV11-3 with TRBJ2-7, with TRBD2 identical over 7 bases. Per germline, CDR1 SGHNT and CDR2 YENEEA. The CDR3 length is 12 residues. The V and J ends lost 3 bases and 9 bases, in that order; junction bases with no gene match: 5. The CDR3 loop is CASSFRGEGQYF. CDR3 in DNA: TGTGCCAGCAGCTTCCGCGGGGAGGGGCAGTACTTC. The variable domain in full, completed from reference TRBV11-3 and TRBJ2-7, reads EAGVVQSPRYKIIEKKQPVAFWCNPISGHNTLYWYLQNLGQGPELLIRYENEEAVDDSQLPKDRFSAERLKGVDSTLKIQPAELGDSAVYLCASSFRGEGQYFGPGTRLTVT.

A few counts support this clonotype. V usage is TRBV5-1 and J usage is TRBJ1-1; no definite D call. CDR1 is SGHRS and CDR2 is YFSETQ in the germline V gene. The CDR3 contains 14 residues. The V end lost 3 bases, the J end lost 6 bases, and 15 bases lay between the germline ends. DNA of the CDR3: TGCGCCAGCAGCTGGGGTCCCGGAGGAGCTGAAGCTTTCTTT. Translation: CASSWGPGGAEAFF.

This clonotype has more than one count but fewer than ten. This rearrangement joins TRBV15 to TRBJ1-1; D is undetermined. CDR3 length: 14 residues. Trimming removed 5 bases from V and 0 bases from J, with 10 bases in between. Per the germline V gene, CDR1 is LNHNV and CDR2 is YYDKDF (reference sequence). The CDR3 DNA sequence: TGTGCCACCAGCTCTAGGGCCGTGAACACTGAAGCTTTCTTT. Encoded protein: CATSSRAVNTEAFF.

This clonotype appeared a few times. The chain carries TRBV3-1 and TRBJ2-2, with D hard to call. The V and J ends lost 4 bases and 6 bases respectively, with 9 bases between them. Germline-derived CDR1 and CDR2 are LGHDT and YNNKEL (reference sequence). The CDR3 length is 13 residues. The CDR3 here is CASSRQSAGELFF. The CDR3, as DNA: TGTGCCAGCAGCCGCCAAAGTGCCGGGGAGCTGTTTTTT.

This clonotype was observed a few times. The genes are TRBV18 and TRBJ1-2, with 7 positions matching TRBD1. Germline CDR1 and CDR2: KGHSH and LQKENI. V shed 2 bases and J 3 bases; nucleotides not matched to a gene: 6. This CDR3 is built from 15 residues. CDR3 protein: CASSPWTGTDYGYTF. CDR3 sequence (DNA): TGTGCCAGCTCACCATGGACCGGGACAGACTATGGCTACACCTTC. Full variable domain (rest looked up from reference TRBV18 and TRBJ1-2): NAGVMQNPRHLVRRRGQEARLRCSPMKGHSHVYWYRQLPEEGLKFMVYLQKENIIDESGMPKERFSAEFPKEGPSILRIQQVVRGDSAAYFCASSPWTGTDYGYTFGSGTRLTVV.

Turning to this clonotype: Relative to the germline gene, one junction end is altered; a read error may explain this. The chain carries TRBV27 and TRBJ2-1, with 8 nucleotides matching TRBD2. CDR1 is MNHEY and CDR2 is SMNVEV in the germline V gene (reference sequence). The CDR3 runs to 16 residues. The chain's CDR3 is CASSLPLAGSYSEQFF. CDR3 nucleotide sequence: TGTGCCAGCAGTTTACCTCTAGCGGGCTCCTACAGTGAGCAGTTCTTC.

This clonotype has just a few counts. The J gene is TRBJ2-1, the V gene TRBV27, with D possibly TRBD2 on 7 matching bases. Germline V gene lookup returns CDR1 MNHEY and CDR2 SMNVEV (reference sequence). The CDR3 is 15 residues long. V was trimmed by 7 bases and J by 8 bases, leaving 21 bases between them. In DNA form, the CDR3 reads TGTGCCAGCACCTTAGGGGGGGAGGGAGGGCATGAGCAGTTCTTC. Residues: CASTLGGEGGHEQFF.

A remark on this clonotype: A much larger clone is a single base away; this may be a read error. This chain connects TRBV11-1 to TRBJ2-3; D is unresolved. Germline lookup yields CDR1 SGHAT and CDR2 FQDESV (reference sequence). The length of the CDR3 is 14 residues. The DNA for the CDR3 is TGTGCCAGCAGCTTAATTGGCGGCACAGATACGCGGTATTTT. Protein: CASSLIGGTDTRYF.

This clonotype appeared a few times. Just one base apart from a much larger clone, this may be a read error. This chain connects TRBV5-1 to TRBJ2-3, with 8 bases aligning to TRBD1. The J call may be faulty, since TRBJ1-1 better matches the DNA end. This CDR3 has 12 amino acids. The germline V gene has CDR1 SGHRS and CDR2 YFSETQ. For the CDR3, the DNA is TGCGCCGGCAGCCGCGACAGGGGAGAAGCTTTCTTT. Translation gives CAGSRDRGEAFF.

On this clonotype itself: This may be a read error: a much more frequent sequence differs by one nucleotide. The chain links TRBV11-1 to TRBJ1-1; weak D call: TRBD1 (6 bases). Germline V gene data show CDR1 as SGHAT and CDR2 as FQDESV (reference sequence). CDR3 length equals 18 residues. CDR3 bases: TGTGCCAGCGGCTTATCGGGGGTGAAAGGGGGAATGAACACTGAAGCTTTCTTT. The encoded protein is CASGLSGVKGGMNTEAFF.

This clonotype was observed at least ten times. The rearrangement joins TRBV19 to TRBJ1-1; 9 bases fit TRBD1. This CDR3 is 14 amino acids long. In germline, CDR1 is LNHDA, CDR2 SQIVND (reference sequence). Unmatched junction bases numbered 4, after V lost 4 bases and J lost 4 bases. This chain's CDR3 is CASSKGTGFTEAFF. CDR3 in DNA: TGTGCCAGTAGTAAAGGGACAGGGTTCACTGAAGCTTTCTTT.

The chain has TRBV5-1 and TRBJ2-4, with 10 bases identical to TRBD1. V lost 4 bases to trimming and J lost 7 bases; unmatched junction nucleotides: 5. The CDR3 length is 14 residues. Germline V gene data show CDR1 as SGHRS and CDR2 as YFSETQ. The CDR3 DNA follows: TGCGCCAGCAGCCCCGGGACAGGGGATAACATTCAGTACTTC. It specifies CASSPGTGDNIQYF.

In this sample, this clonotype turned up many times. V usage is TRBV27 and J usage is TRBJ2-5; D possibly corresponds to TRBD2 (7 bases). CDR3 size: 14 residues. The germline CDR1 and CDR2 sequences are MNHEY and SMNVEV (reference sequence). Between the trimmed V and J ends, which lost 6 bases and 5 bases, there was a span of 16 bases. This chain's CDR3 is CASSLRGAGETQYF. The CDR3 DNA reads TGTGCCAGCAGCCTTCGGGGGGCGGGCGAGACCCAGTACTTC.

This clonotype has at least ten counts. The V and J genes are TRBV30 and TRBJ2-2; 9 bases match TRBD1. Per the germline V gene, CDR1 is GTSNPN and CDR2 is SVGIG (reference sequence). Trimming at V came to 6 bases and at J to 7 bases, leaving 12 bases not matched to a gene. CDR3 length: 15 residues. CDR3 sequence reads: CACNPGTGSIGELFF. CDR3 coding DNA: TGTGCCTGCAACCCCGGGACAGGGAGTATCGGGGAGCTGTTTTTT.

The sample holds many counts of this clonotype. This chain links TRBV27 with TRBJ2-1; D possibly corresponds to TRBD2 (5 bases). The CDR3 is made up of 12 amino acids. From germline, CDR1 is MNHEY and CDR2 SMNVEV (reference sequence). V was cut by 4 bases and J by 8 bases, with 9 bases left in between. The CDR3 protein is CASSSTSDEQFF. As DNA, the CDR3 is TGTGCCAGCAGTTCAACTAGTGATGAGCAGTTCTTC.

This rearrangement joins TRBV7-6 to TRBJ2-3; tentatively, D is TRBD2 (6 bases). CDR1 SGHVS and CDR2 FNYEAQ come from the germline V gene. This CDR3 is 18 amino acids long. Trimming removed 1 base from V and 7 bases from J, with 24 bases in between. The CDR3 DNA follows: TGTGCCAGCAGCTTAGTGAACCCCGGGACTCACCGCAGCAATACGCAGTATTTT. This codes for CASSLVNPGTHRSNTQYF. Variable domain in full (rest from reference TRBV7-6 and TRBJ2-3): GAGVSQSPRYKVTKRGQDVALRCDPISGHVSLYWYRQALGQGPEFLTYFNYEAQQDKSGLPNDRFSAERPEGSISTLTIQRTEQRDSAMYRCASSLVNPGTHRSNTQYFGPGTRLTVL.

This clonotype was observed at least ten times. This rearrangement joins TRBV12-3 or TRBV12-4 to TRBJ1-3, with D unclear. The ends were cut back, 2 bases at V and 3 bases at J, with 2 bases in the middle. The CDR3 contains 12 residues. This CDR3 reads CASSLFGNTIYF. The CDR3 DNA is TGTGCCAGCAGTTTATTTGGAAACACCATATATTTT.

The rearrangement uses TRBV20-1 and TRBJ2-3; TRBD2 matches 8 bases. With 1 base clipped from V and 0 bases from J, the junction kept 3 bases outside the gene matches. From germline, CDR1 is DFQATT and CDR2 SNEGSKA (reference sequence). The CDR3 has 15 amino acids. CDR3 nucleotides: TGCAGTGCTAGAGTGGCTAGCGGGAGCACAGATACGCAGTATTTT. It translates to CSARVASGSTDTQYF.

This chain links TRBV19 with TRBJ1-5; no clear D. V lost 1 base and J lost 6, with 10 bases in between. The CDR3 has 14 amino acids. Germline assignment: CDR1 LNHDA and CDR2 SQIVND (reference sequence). The CDR3: CASSIGGVGQPQHF. The CDR3 DNA reads as TGTGCCAGTAGTATAGGGGGTGTAGGTCAGCCCCAGCATTTT.

This clonotype has ten or more counts. The V gene is TRBV2, the J gene TRBJ2-3, with 7 bases identical to TRBD2. The CDR3 covers 16 residues. Unmatched junction bases numbered 13, after V lost 6 bases and J lost 4 bases. The germline gives CDR1 SNHLY, CDR2 FYNNEI. The CDR3 nucleotides are TGTGCCAGCAGCTACGCTAGCGGCAGTTACGCAGATACGCAGTATTTT. Protein sequence: CASSYASGSYADTQYF.

This chain links TRBV25-1 with TRBJ2-1, with TRBD2 identical over 11 bases. V trimming: 2 bases; J trimming: 0 bases; junction bases outside the gene matches: 12. The CDR3 length is 20 residues. In germline, CDR1 is MGHDK, CDR2 SYGVNS. CDR3 coding DNA: TGTGCCAGCAGTGAAATCGGGACTAGCGGCCTCATTAGCTCCTACAATGAGCAGTTCTTC. It yields the protein CASSEIGTSGLISSYNEQFF.

This clonotype was detected ten times or more. The chain uses TRBV12-3 or TRBV12-4 and TRBJ1-5; TRBD1 is a possible D gene (6 bases). V was trimmed by 3 bases and J by 6 bases, leaving 15 bases between them. The CDR3 length is 15 residues. Here the CDR3 DNA reads TGTGCCAGCAGTTTTGGTCGGGGGGCGGGTCAGCCCCAGCATTTT. This sequence encodes CASSFGRGAGQPQHF.

The chain joins TRBV30 to TRBJ2-3, with TRBD2 matching 13 bases. The ends lost 4 bases at V and 5 bases at J; junction bases unmatched: 9. The CDR3 spans 16 residues. The germline V gene has CDR1 GTSNPN and CDR2 SVGIG (reference sequence). The CDR3 loop reads CAWIDPGLAGLDTQYF. In DNA form, the CDR3 reads TGTGCCTGGATAGACCCGGGACTAGCGGGACTAGATACGCAGTATTTT.

The V gene is TRBV5-1, the J gene TRBJ2-7; TRBD2 matches 10 bases. The CDR3 is made up of 14 amino acids. The ends lost 6 bases at V and 3 bases at J; junction bases unmatched: 6. Germline V gives CDR1 SGHRS, CDR2 YFSETQ. CDR3 coding DNA: TGCGCCAGCACAGGAGCGGGAGGGGGCTACGAGCAGTACTTC. The encoded protein is CASTGAGGGYEQYF.

This clonotype was observed at least ten times. CDR3 DNA sequence: TGTGCCAGCAGATTCGACAGGGGCATCTCCTACGAGCAGTACTTC. Its translation is CASRFDRGISYEQYF. V and J are TRBV2 and TRBJ2-7; 8 positions agree with TRBD1. The CDR3 consists of 15 residues. CDR1 and CDR2 (germline): SNHLY, FYNNEI. With 6 bases clipped from V and 0 bases from J, the junction kept 7 bases outside the gene matches.

The table lists this clonotype with many counts. This sequence joins TRBV12-3 or TRBV12-4 and TRBJ2-2; D remains ambiguous. The CDR3 runs 13 residues. Trimming cost V 6 bases and J 5 bases, with 10 bases left between them. CDR3 in amino acids: CASSPDGTGELFF. The CDR3 nucleotides are TGTGCCAGCAGCCCCGACGGGACCGGGGAGCTGTTTTTT.

This clonotype was counted at least ten times. The gene calls are TRBV2 and TRBJ2-1; TRBD2 agrees at 8 bases. Germline lookup yields CDR1 SNHLY and CDR2 FYNNEI. The CDR3 has 16 amino acids. V lost 6 bases and J lost 0; bases outside the gene matches: 7. CDR3 DNA sequence: TGTGCCAGCAGGGTAACTAGCGGAGGCTCCTACAATGAGCAGTTCTTC. Amino acid sequence: CASRVTSGGSYNEQFF.